This passage covers 14 T cell receptor beta chains from one sample sequenced in a study of shared clonotypes between healthy human individuals. This table comes from immunoSEQ multiplex PCR, and its TCRdb copy is limited to in-frame clones, with some not included. The table has 950,000 to 1,300,000 clones, approximately 70% seen once. Sequenced: memory CD4+ T cells sorted from blood. The sample's subset: CD45RA-negative fraction. The source of these receptors is a man in his late teens or twenties in good health.

J is TRBJ2-7 and V is TRBV2; D is possibly TRBD1 or TRBD2 (5 bases each). Germline V gives CDR1 SNHLY, CDR2 FYNNEI. There are 15 residues in the CDR3. With 7 bases removed from V and 0 bases from J, the gap between germline ends came to 16 bases. CDR3: CASTLNRDASYEQYF. CDR3 DNA sequence: TGTGCCAGCACCCTCAACCGGGACGCCTCCTACGAGCAGTACTTC.

This chain joins TRBV15 and TRBJ1-2, with a possible D match to TRBD1 (5 bases). Germline CDR1 and CDR2: LNHNV and YYDKDF (reference sequence). This CDR3 has 15 amino acids. V was trimmed by 2 bases and J by 1 base, leaving 11 bases between them. CDR3 in amino acids: CATSRQGTHNYGYTF. The CDR3, as DNA: TGTGCCACCAGCAGACAGGGAACCCATAACTATGGCTACACCTTC.

The rearrangement uses TRBV19 and TRBJ2-5; D perhaps matches TRBD1 (6 bases). There are 14 residues in the CDR3. Per germline, CDR1 LNHDA and CDR2 SQIVND (reference sequence). The ends were cut back, 1 base at V and 3 bases at J, with 9 bases in the middle. The DNA for the CDR3 is TGTGCCAGTAGTATAGGTTCAGGGGAAGAGACCCAGTACTTC. Its translation is CASSIGSGEETQYF.

The rearrangement uses TRBV6-5 and TRBJ2-7, with 7 positions matching TRBD2. The CDR3 spans 15 residues. V was pared by 9 bases and J by 1 base, with 12 bases of the junction left unmatched. Germline loops: CDR1 MNHEY, CDR2 SVGAGI. CDR3 sequence reads: CASQVSGGGSYEQYF. The CDR3 nucleotides are TGTGCCAGTCAAGTTTCGGGGGGTGGGTCCTACGAGCAGTACTTC.

J is TRBJ2-1 and V is TRBV25-1; the D gene is possibly TRBD2 (7 bases). The germline V and J ends were trimmed by 6 bases and 1 base, with 16 bases remaining between them. In germline, CDR1 is MGHDK, CDR2 SYGVNS. This CDR3 is 16 amino acids long. CDR3 in amino acids: CASSNLGGASYNEQFF. CDR3 in DNA: TGTGCCAGCAGCAACCTAGGGGGGGCGTCCTACAATGAGCAGTTCTTC.

Ten or more counts support this clone. The CDR3 is CASSLAAGAGYEQYF. In nucleotides, the CDR3 is TGTGCCAGCAGCTTAGCCGCGGGGGCTGGGTACGAGCAGTACTTC. The J gene is TRBJ2-7, the V gene TRBV7-2, with a tentative D call TRBD2 (7 bases). Trimming shortened V by 0 bases and J by 4 bases, and 13 bases separated the two germline ends. Germline V gene sequence: CDR1 SGHTA, CDR2 FQGNSA. The CDR3 consists of 15 residues. Using reference TRBV7-2 and TRBJ2-7 for the parts outside the CDR3, the full variable domain is GAGVSQSPSNKVTEKGKDVELRCDPISGHTALYWYRQSLGQGLEFLIYFQGNSAPDKSGLPSDRFSAERTGGSVSTLTIQRTQQEDSAVYLCASSLAAGAGYEQYFGPGTRLTVT.

V is TRBV25-1 and J is TRBJ2-7; D is uncertain. CDR1 and CDR2 (germline): MGHDK, SYGVNS. The CDR3 is made up of 14 amino acids. Trimming shortened V by 6 bases and J by 2 bases, and 14 bases separated the two germline ends. The CDR3 DNA sequence: TGTGCCAGCAGCGGGTCCCCCGGGCCCTACGAGCAGTACTTC. It is translated as CASSGSPGPYEQYF.

The chain couples TRBV30 to TRBJ2-5; 8 bases match TRBD2. The J call is uncertain, as TRBJ2-7 better fits the DNA end. From germline, CDR1 is GTSNPN and CDR2 SVGIG (reference sequence). The CDR3 extends over 15 amino acids. The CDR3 region has the DNA TGTGCCTGGAGGGCCCTCCGGGGGGGCCGACGCGAGCAGTACTTC. It yields the protein CAWRALRGGRREQYF.

As for this clone: A much larger clonotype is one base distant, so this may be a read error. The rearrangement uses TRBV4-1 and TRBJ2-7; weak D call: TRBD2 (5 bases). The V end was cut by 0 bases, the J end by 7 bases, with 19 bases between. This CDR3 has 16 residues. Per germline, CDR1 MGHRA and CDR2 YSYEKL. The CDR3 region is CASSQERPSRRGEQYF. In nucleotides, the CDR3 is TGCGCCAGCAGCCAAGAAAGGCCTAGCAGGCGTGGGGAGCAGTACTTC.

The V gene is TRBV5-4, the J gene TRBJ2-3; the match to TRBD2 covers 15 bases. With 2 bases clipped from V and 4 bases from J, the junction kept 5 bases outside the gene matches. CDR3 size: 17 residues. Germline-derived CDR1 and CDR2 are SGHNT and YYREEE (reference sequence). The CDR3 spells CASSFSGLAGGADTQYF. The CDR3 region has the DNA TGTGCCAGCAGCTTTTCAGGACTAGCGGGGGGGGCAGATACGCAGTATTTT.

A few counts support this clone. This specimen includes other DNA sequences encoding the same CDR3. The rearrangement uses TRBV6-5 and TRBJ1-1; 7 bases match TRBD1. The CDR3 is made up of 15 amino acids. In germline, CDR1 is MNHEY, CDR2 SVGAGI. J was trimmed by 4 bases and V by 2 bases; bases with no gene match: 7. CDR3 amino acids: CASSYSTGVGTEAFF. CDR3 DNA: TGTGCCAGCAGTTACAGTACAGGGGTGGGCACTGAAGCTTTCTTT.

J is TRBJ1-2 and V is TRBV7-2, with 9 nucleotides matching TRBD1. Looked up from germline, CDR1 is SGHTA and CDR2 is FQGNSA. J was trimmed by 5 bases and V by 5 bases; bases with no gene match: 3. The CDR3 totals 13 residues. CDR3 coding DNA: TGTGCCAGCAGCACGGGACAGGGTTATGGCTACACCTTC. This sequence encodes CASSTGQGYGYTF.

The J gene is TRBJ2-1, the V gene TRBV27, with D possibly matching TRBD2 (5 bases). Germline loops: CDR1 MNHEY, CDR2 SMNVEV (reference sequence). V was clipped by 7 bases and J by 0 bases, with 19 bases between them. The CDR3 has 17 amino acids. Here the CDR3 DNA reads TGTGCCAGCACCCTAAAGGTCCAGGACTTCTCCTACAATGAGCAGTTCTTC. This sequence encodes CASTLKVQDFSYNEQFF.

This clone was counted a few times. The sample holds other DNA sequences that translate to the same CDR3. The V call is TRBV7-2, the J call TRBJ2-7; 7 positions match TRBD2. The CDR3 length is 15 residues. Germline V gives CDR1 SGHTA, CDR2 FQGNSA. The junction had 12 bases not matched to a gene; V was cut back by 8 bases and J by 2 bases. The CDR3 is CASSLAGSGAYEQYF. The CDR3, as DNA: TGTGCCAGCTCCCTGGCGGGAAGCGGGGCCTACGAGCAGTACTTC.